This is a list of T cell receptor beta chains from one sample in a study of blood T cell repertoires in COVID-19. TCRdb keeps only in-frame clones here, not all; method: immunoSEQ multiplex PCR. Of around 190,000 clones in the sample, 70% to 90% were seen once. Sequencing used peripheral blood. These receptors all come from a man under 40 with acute or convalescent COVID-19. Both conserved end residues are part of each CDR3. The D gene is left open where the match is weak. Expanded clones are given a class, and other clones once, few, many or no size at all.

TRBJ2-3,TRBV14,TRBD2,NA,CASRRTSDTDTQYF,TGTGCCAGCAGAAGGACTAGCGACACAGATACGCAGTATTTT
TRBJ2-1,TRBV29-1,TRBD2,NA,CSTVAGGTTYTEQFF,TGCAGCACGGTGGCGGGGGGAACAACATACACTGAGCAGTTCTTC
TRBJ2-1,TRBV30,NA,NA,CAWNHRDKAYNEQFF,TGTGCCTGGAACCACCGGGACAAAGCCTACAATGAGCAGTTCTTC
TRBJ2-3,TRBV19,TRBD2,NA,CASSNPGLAGGADTQYF,TGTGCCAGTAGTAACCCTGGACTAGCGGGAGGTGCGGATACGCAGTATTTT
TRBJ2-7,TRBV5-1,TRBD2,NA,CASSVLGSAGAYEQYF,TGCGCCAGCAGCGTCCTCGGGTCAGCGGGAGCCTACGAGCAGTACTTC
TRBJ2-3,TRBV3-1/TRBV3-2,TRBD2,NA,CASSQDRLAGTDTQYF,TGTGCCAGCAGCCAAGATCGTCTAGCGGGCACAGATACGCAGTATTTT
TRBJ1-2,TRBV3-1/TRBV3-2,NA,NA,CASSQGSHNYGYTF,TGTGCCAGCAGCCAAGGTTCCCATAACTATGGCTACACCTTC
TRBJ2-5,TRBV6-6,TRBD1,NA,CASSTSRTGPQETQYF,TGTGCCAGCAGTACCTCCAGGACAGGGCCGCAAGAGACCCAGTACTTC
TRBJ2-1,TRBV7-3,TRBD2,NA,CASSLNIGGLAGGNEQFF,TGTGCCAGCAGCTTAAACATCGGGGGACTAGCGGGAGGGAATGAGCAGTTCTTC
TRBJ2-5,TRBV30,TRBD2,NA,CAWGRLAGRETQYF,TGTGCCTGGGGTCGACTAGCGGGACGGGAGACCCAGTACTTC
TRBJ2-2,TRBV30,NA,NA,CACPSHLNTGELFF,TGTGCCTGCCCTTCTCACTTAAACACCGGGGAGCTGTTTTTT
TRBJ2-3,TRBV9,NA,NA,CASSAQGSKDTQYF,TGTGCCAGCAGCGCCCAAGGGAGCAAGGATACGCAGTATTTT
TRBJ2-1,TRBV30,TRBD1,NA,CAWSGQGNEQFF,TGTGCCTGGAGTGGACAGGGCAATGAGCAGTTCTTC
TRBJ1-3,TRBV10-1,TRBD1,NA,CASSEKGANSGNTIYF,TGCGCCAGCAGTGAAAAGGGGGCTAACTCTGGAAACACCATATATTTT
TRBJ1-1,TRBV7-9,NA,NA,CAALQRENTEAFF,TGTGCCGCCCTTCAGCGGGAAAACACTGAAGCTTTCTTT
TRBJ1-3,TRBV19,NA,NA,CASSIGTAPGNTIYF,TGTGCCAGTAGTATAGGAACAGCACCTGGAAACACCATATATTTT
TRBJ1-5,TRBV4-1,TRBD1,NA,CASSQPWDRHRGQPQHF,TGCGCCAGCAGCCAACCATGGGACAGACACCGGGGTCAGCCCCAGCATTTT
TRBJ2-7,TRBV25-1,NA,NA,CASRDTYEQYF,TGTGCCAGCCGGGATACCTACGAGCAGTACTTC
TRBJ1-3,TRBV28,TRBD1,once,CASRKDDRGGTIYF,TGTGCCAGCAGAAAGGACGACAGGGGCGGCACCATATATTTT
TRBJ1-4,TRBV5-6,NA,NA,CASSLLTGVGEKLFF,TGTGCCAGCAGCTTGCTAACAGGTGTAGGTGAAAAACTGTTTTTT
TRBJ1-2,TRBV14,TRBD1,NA,CASSRTGGDNYGYTF,TGTGCCAGCAGCCGAACAGGGGGCGATAACTATGGCTACACCTTC
TRBJ2-3,TRBV7-3,TRBD2,NA,CASSLGLVSTDTQYF,TGTGCCAGCAGCTTAGGACTAGTGAGCACAGATACGCAGTATTTT
TRBJ1-1,TRBV6-1,NA,once,CASTPGHSNTEAFF,TGTGCCAGCACCCCGGGACATTCGAACACTGAAGCTTTCTTT
TRBJ2-6,TRBV2,NA,once,CASSADRDSSGANVLTF,TGTGCCAGCAGTGCCGACAGAGATTCCTCTGGGGCCAACGTCCTGACTTTC
TRBJ1-2,TRBV11-2,NA,NA,CASSLSTGQANYGYTF,TGTGCCAGCAGCTTGTCTACAGGGCAAGCTAACTATGGCTACACCTTC
TRBJ1-2,TRBV19,TRBD1,NA,CASSALGQGEGGYTF,TGTGCCAGTAGCGCCCTCGGACAGGGCGAGGGTGGCTACACCTTC
TRBJ2-7,TRBV6-5,NA,NA,CASSQNYYEQYF,TGTGCCAGCAGTCAAAACTACTACGAGCAGTACTTC
TRBJ1-4,TRBV3-1/TRBV3-2,TRBD1,NA,CASSPRTGYEKLFF,TGTGCCAGCAGCCCCAGGACAGGGTACGAAAAACTGTTTTTT
TRBJ2-4,TRBV30,NA,NA,CAWRGRDTEAKNIQYF,TGTGCCTGGAGAGGGAGAGACACTGAAGCCAAAAACATTCAGTACTTC
TRBJ1-2,TRBV18,NA,NA,CASSPPGSPDGYTF,TGTGCCAGCTCACCTCCAGGGTCCCCTGATGGCTACACCTTC
TRBJ2-1,TRBV7-9,TRBD2,NA,CASSRNPRLAVYNEQFF,TGTGCCAGCAGCCGTAACCCGCGACTAGCGGTTTACAATGAGCAGTTCTTC
TRBJ2-3,TRBV3-1/TRBV3-2,TRBD1,few,CAAGQGLTHTQYF,TGTGCCGCCGGACAGGGGTTGACACATACGCAGTATTTT
TRBJ1-1,TRBV10-2,NA,NA,CASINRVEYTEAFF,TGCGCCAGCATTAACAGGGTGGAGTACACTGAAGCTTTCTTT
TRBJ1-1,TRBV3-1/TRBV3-2,NA,NA,CASSQLKYTEAFF,TGTGCCAGCAGCCAACTTAAATACACTGAAGCTTTCTTT
TRBJ2-7,TRBV27,NA,NA,CASSKPLAGVAYEQYF,TGTGCCAGCAGTAAACCTCTCGCGGGCGTTGCCTACGAGCAGTACTTC
TRBJ2-2,TRBV6-1,TRBD2,NA,CASSARLAGGTGELFF,TGTGCCAGCAGTGCAAGGCTAGCGGGAGGCACCGGGGAGCTGTTTTTT
TRBJ2-7,TRBV6-5,TRBD1,NA,CASSHDRAQYEQYF,TGTGCCAGCAGTCACGACAGGGCCCAATACGAGCAGTACTTC
TRBJ2-7,TRBV7-8,TRBD2,NA,CASSVGLAGTYEQYF,TGTGCCAGCAGCGTGGGACTAGCGGGCACCTACGAGCAGTACTTC
TRBJ2-5,TRBV10-3,NA,NA,CAISDLPSSMETQYF,TGTGCCATCAGTGATTTACCGAGCTCGATGGAGACCCAGTACTTC
TRBJ2-2,TRBV12-3/TRBV12-4,NA,few,CASSFLSSGELFF,TGTGCCAGCAGTTTTTTGAGCTCCGGGGAGCTGTTTTTT
TRBJ1-2,TRBV19,TRBD1,NA,CASSWDRGGYGYTF,TGTGCCAGTAGCTGGGACAGGGGGGGCTATGGCTACACCTTC
TRBJ2-1,TRBV11-2,TRBD1,NA,CASSHYRGVGVDEQFF,TGTGCCAGCAGCCATTACAGGGGGGTAGGAGTTGATGAGCAGTTCTTC
TRBJ2-1,TRBV28,NA,NA,CASSPGTWDNEQFF,TGTGCCAGCAGTCCTGGGACATGGGACAATGAGCAGTTCTTC
TRBJ2-2,TRBV11-3,NA,NA,CASSLAGTNTGELFF,TGTGCCAGCAGCCTCGCCGGGACGAACACCGGGGAGCTGTTTTTT
TRBJ1-2,TRBV12-3/TRBV12-4,NA,NA,CASTKGQFRGYTF,TGTGCCAGCACTAAGGGACAATTTCGTGGCTACACCTTC
TRBJ1-3,TRBV30,NA,NA,CAWKKGQGMGNTIYF,TGTGCCTGGAAAAAAGGCCAGGGGATGGGTAACACCATATATTTT
TRBJ2-5,TRBV5-4,NA,NA,CASSFFLTPGQETQYF,TGTGCCAGCAGCTTTTTCCTCACCCCGGGACAAGAGACCCAGTACTTC
TRBJ1-5,TRBV6-1,NA,once,CASSEAQTRYQPQHF,TGTGCCAGCAGTGAAGCCCAAACGAGATATCAGCCCCAGCATTTT
TRBJ1-2,TRBV28,NA,NA,CASTSGLFYGYTF,TGTGCCAGCACCTCGGGACTCTTCTATGGCTACACCTTC
TRBJ1-2,TRBV3-1/TRBV3-2,NA,NA,CASSLTNNYGYTF,TGTGCCAGCAGCCTGACAAATAACTATGGCTACACCTTC
TRBJ1-1,TRBV28,TRBD1,NA,CASSQAGGGNTEAFF,TGTGCCAGCAGCCAAGCAGGGGGCGGGAACACTGAAGCTTTCTTT
TRBJ1-6,TRBV7-2,TRBD1,NA,CASSLDRGSPLHF,TGTGCCAGCAGCTTAGACAGGGGTTCACCCCTCCACTTT
TRBJ1-2,TRBV6-1,NA,NA,CASSENRAGIYGYTF,TGTGCCAGCAGTGAAAACAGGGCAGGGATCTATGGCTACACCTTC
TRBJ1-5,TRBV5-8,TRBD1,NA,CASSLRDRSNQPQHF,TGTGCCAGCAGCCTCCGGGACAGAAGCAATCAGCCCCAGCATTTT
TRBJ1-1,TRBV10-1,TRBD1,NA,CASSGQGAKTEAFF,TGCGCCAGCAGTGGACAGGGGGCGAAGACTGAAGCTTTCTTT